These 30 T cell receptor beta chains were all obtained from the same sample, sequenced in a study of cytomegalovirus exposure and HLA in healthy donors. PCR was performed using 60 Vbeta and 13 Jbeta primers. The assay was immunoSEQ multiplex PCR, and TCRdb's table has in-frame clones only and misses some. The repertoire consists of about 110,000 clones, with around three quarters occurring once and the leading ten covering roughly 0.79%. The material sequenced was PBMCs. The source of these receptors is a boy aged 5-17 years in good health and CMV-seronegative.

The chain is built from TRBV7-9 and TRBJ1-3; D perhaps matches TRBD1 (6 bases). V was clipped by 5 bases and J by 6 bases, with 14 bases between them. The CDR3 covers 14 residues. From germline, CDR1 is SEHNR and CDR2 FQNEAQ (reference sequence). The CDR3 DNA follows: TGTGCCAGCAGCGCATCAGGGGCCCAAAACACCATATATTTT. Translation gives CASSASGAQNTIYF.

The chain couples TRBV4-3 to TRBJ2-2; 7 positions match TRBD1. Losses at the gene ends were 5 bases for V and 0 bases for J; bases not matched to a gene: 3. The CDR3 is 15 residues long. Germline V gives CDR1 LGHNA, CDR2 YSLEER. The CDR3 spells CASSKGTANTGELFF. The CDR3 bases are TGCGCCAGCAGCAAGGGGACAGCGAACACCGGGGAGCTGTTTTTT.

The chain employs TRBV6-1 and TRBJ1-2; weak D call: TRBD1 (5 bases). CDR3 length: 13 amino acids. Germline values: CDR1 MNHNS, CDR2 SASEGT. Trimming took 2 bases from V and 8 from J, leaving 12 bases between them. CDR3 nucleotides: TGTGCCAGCAGTGAACTTGGGGGAGGAGGCTACACCTTC. This codes for CASSELGGGGYTF.

The genes are TRBV10-2 and TRBJ1-1; weak D call: TRBD1 (6 bases). Per germline, CDR1 WSHSY and CDR2 SAAADI. Trimming pared 5 bases from V and 3 bases from J, leaving 13 bases between. The CDR3 has 14 residues. The CDR3 DNA reads TGCGCCAGCAGTTCCCCGGACAGCTACACTGAAGCTTTCTTT. This translates into CASSSPDSYTEAFF.

The rearrangement uses TRBV30 and TRBJ1-1; D is undetermined. Germline V gives CDR1 GTSNPN, CDR2 SVGIG (reference sequence). The CDR3 totals 12 residues. V lost 0 bases and J lost 2, with 4 bases in between. Here the CDR3 DNA reads TGTGCCTGGAGTGTACTAAACACTGAAGCTTTCTTT. Its translation: CAWSVLNTEAFF.

The chain joins TRBV5-1 to TRBJ2-7, with a possible D match to TRBD1 (6 bases). Trimming removed 1 base at V and 3 bases at J, with 8 bases between. The germline gives CDR1 SGHRS, CDR2 YFSETQ. The CDR3 sequence is 13 residues long. In DNA form, the CDR3 reads TGCGCCAGCAGCTTGTCAGGGGACTACGAGCAGTACTTC. It encodes CASSLSGDYEQYF. The full variable domain, rest sourced from reference TRBV5-1 and TRBJ2-7, is KAGVTQTPRYLIKTRGQQVTLSCSPISGHRSVSWYQQTPGQGLQFLFEYFSETQRNKGNFPGRFSGRQFSNSRSEMNVSTLELGDSALYLCASSLSGDYEQYFGPGTRLTVT.

This clone was seen more than once but under ten times. This chain joins TRBV10-2 and TRBJ1-1; 8 bases are a match to TRBD1. Trimming cost V 6 bases and J 2 bases; bases outside gene matches: 8. Germline assignment: CDR1 WSHSY and CDR2 SAAADI. The CDR3 is 15 amino acids. The CDR3 DNA reads TGCGCCAGCAGCCCGAGACAGGGGTTAAACACTGAAGCTTTCTTT. It codes for CASSPRQGLNTEAFF.

This clone has more than one count but fewer than ten. This rearrangement joins TRBV11-2 to TRBJ1-2, with D tentatively TRBD1 (6 bases). CDR1 is SGHAT and CDR2 is FQNNGV in the germline V gene. Trimming took 1 base from V and 3 from J, leaving 9 bases between them. The CDR3 is 14 amino acids. The CDR3 spells CASSLAGADYGYTF. The CDR3 bases are TGTGCCAGCAGCTTAGCAGGGGCGGACTATGGCTACACCTTC.

This sequence joins TRBV6-5 and TRBJ1-2; 7 nucleotides match TRBD1. CDR1 MNHEY and CDR2 SVGAGI come from the germline V gene. V was clipped by 6 bases and J by 2 bases; unmatched bases: 6. The CDR3 extends over 14 amino acids. The CDR3, as DNA: TGTGCCAGCAGGCCAGGGGACAGAAACTATGGCTACACCTTC. Its protein is CASRPGDRNYGYTF.

The chain recombines TRBV30 with TRBJ1-4; maybe TRBD1 (5 bases). V was pared by 1 base and J by 8 bases, with 11 bases between. Looked up from germline, CDR1 is GTSNPN and CDR2 is SVGIG (reference sequence). The CDR3 runs to 13 residues. For the CDR3, the DNA is TGTGCCTGGAGTGGCAGGGCATACGAAAAACTGTTTTTT. It yields the protein CAWSGRAYEKLFF.

The chain links TRBV7-8 to TRBJ2-3; 12 bases line up with TRBD2. V shed 6 bases and J 6 bases; nucleotides not matched to a gene: 7. This CDR3 has 15 amino acids. CDR1 and CDR2 from the germline V gene are SGHVS and FQNEAQ. CDR3 DNA: TGTGCCAGCAGGAGACTAGCGGGGGCCAGGGATACGCAGTATTTT. Its protein is CASRRLAGARDTQYF.

The chain joins TRBV16 to TRBJ1-4; D unresolved. This CDR3 region has 16 residues. The germline V gene encodes CDR1 KGHSY and CDR2 FQNENV. V was trimmed by 4 bases and J by 5 bases, leaving 17 bases between them. CDR3 nucleotide sequence: TGTGCCAGCAGCCGGCTCGCGTCTCGGAGGAATGAAAAACTGTTTTTT. This gives the protein CASSRLASRRNEKLFF.

The V call is TRBV4-2, the J call TRBJ2-1, with D perhaps TRBD2 (6 bases). The germline V and J ends were trimmed by 0 bases and 2 bases, with 11 bases remaining between them. The CDR3 consists of 16 residues. The germline V gene has CDR1 LGHNA and CDR2 YNFKEQ. CDR3 bases: TGTGCCAGCAGCCAAGATGAACTAGCCGCCTACAATGAGCAGTTCTTC. It translates to CASSQDELAAYNEQFF.

This clone was detected only a few times. The rearrangement links TRBV5-1 to TRBJ2-7, with D possibly TRBD2 on 6 matching bases. Germline loops: CDR1 SGHRS, CDR2 YFSETQ. The V end was cut by 4 bases, the J end by 0 bases, with 11 bases between. This CDR3 contains 14 residues. The chain's CDR3 is CASSQGLSSYEQYF. Here the CDR3 DNA reads TGCGCCAGCAGCCAGGGACTCTCCTCCTACGAGCAGTACTTC.

This clone was recorded once. This chain links TRBV5-1 with TRBJ2-5, with no clear D. V was cut by 1 base and J by 2 bases, with 18 bases left in between. The length of the CDR3 is 17 residues. CDR1 SGHRS and CDR2 YFSETQ come from the germline V gene. The CDR3 region is CASSLNRLIGRQETQYF. The CDR3 nucleotides are TGCGCCAGCAGCTTGAACCGACTTATAGGTCGACAAGAGACCCAGTACTTC. The whole variable domain, remainder taken from reference TRBV5-1 and TRBJ2-5, is KAGVTQTPRYLIKTRGQQVTLSCSPISGHRSVSWYQQTPGQGLQFLFEYFSETQRNKGNFPGRFSGRQFSNSRSEMNVSTLELGDSALYLCASSLNRLIGRQETQYFGPGTRLLVL.

This sequence joins TRBV30 and TRBJ2-3, with 7 bases aligning to TRBD2. This CDR3 is 15 amino acids long. Germline V gene lookup returns CDR1 GTSNPN and CDR2 SVGIG (reference sequence). V trimming: 1 base; J trimming: 0 bases; junction bases outside the gene matches: 4. For the CDR3, the DNA is TGTGCCTGGAGTGACGGGAGGTCTAGCACAGATACGCAGTATTTT. Amino acid sequence: CAWSDGRSSTDTQYF.

This CDR3 is CASSLIMGPTGAYEQYF. The CDR3 nucleotides read TGTGCCAGCAGCTTGATTATGGGACCCACGGGAGCCTACGAGCAGTACTTC. The chain links TRBV5-6 to TRBJ2-7; the D gene is possibly TRBD2 (6 bases). Trimming took off 1 base at V and 2 bases at J, with 19 bases between the two ends. The CDR3 is made up of 17 amino acids. Germline V lookup: CDR1 SGHDT, CDR2 YYEEEE.

V gene TRBV5-4 combines with J gene TRBJ2-5; TRBD2 might be the D (5 bases). This CDR3 has 18 amino acids. Per germline, CDR1 SGHNT and CDR2 YYREEE (reference sequence). Trimming took 4 bases from V and 0 from J, leaving 22 bases between them. CDR3 sequence reads: CASSTGPLVAMYQETQYF. The CDR3 nucleotides are TGTGCCAGCAGCACCGGACCACTAGTGGCTATGTACCAAGAGACCCAGTACTTC.

This clone was seen a few times. DNA of the CDR3: TGTGCCAGCAGTGAACCCGGGACAGGGGGTGAAAAACTGTTTTTT. It yields the protein CASSEPGTGGEKLFF. The chain combines TRBV6-1 with TRBJ1-4; 11 positions agree with TRBD1. The germline V gene has CDR1 MNHNS and CDR2 SASEGT. The V and J ends lost 2 bases and 7 bases, in that order; junction bases with no gene match: 3. The CDR3 totals 15 residues.

This chain connects TRBV7-2 to TRBJ1-1, with 10 nucleotides matching TRBD1. CDR3 length: 17 residues. V gave up 4 bases and J gave up 5 bases; unmatched junction bases: 13. Germline V gene lookup returns CDR1 SGHTA and CDR2 FQGNSA. The CDR3 coding sequence is TGTGCCAGCAGCTCAGACGGGACAGGGGCCTGGTGGACTGAAGCTTTCTTT. It yields the protein CASSSDGTGAWWTEAFF.

This clone appeared a few times. The V gene is TRBV27, the J gene TRBJ1-5; no definite D call. This CDR3 has 13 amino acids. Trimming took 6 bases from V and 0 from J, leaving 6 bases between them. Germline CDR1 MNHEY, CDR2 SMNVEV (reference sequence). The CDR3 DNA reads TGTGCCAGCAGCATAGTTAGCAATCAGCCCCAGCATTTT. It specifies CASSIVSNQPQHF.

J is TRBJ2-2 and V is TRBV5-1, with D possibly matching TRBD2 (5 bases). The ends were cut back, 5 bases at V and 5 bases at J, with 13 bases in the middle. This CDR3 has 14 residues. From germline, CDR1 is SGHRS and CDR2 YFSETQ. The CDR3 sequence: CASSPRWETGELFF. The CDR3 DNA sequence: TGCGCCAGCAGTCCAAGATGGGAGACCGGGGAGCTGTTTTTT.

J is TRBJ1-1 and V is TRBV4-1; D is undetermined. The germline V gene has CDR1 MGHRA and CDR2 YSYEKL. The CDR3 is made up of 12 amino acids. The ends were cut back, 1 base at V and 10 bases at J, with 10 bases in the middle. In DNA form, the CDR3 reads TGCGCCAGCAGCCAAGGGCTCGAGGGAGCTTTCTTT. Protein sequence: CASSQGLEGAFF.

V gene TRBV11-2 combines with J gene TRBJ2-7, with TRBD2 matching over 8 bases. Unmatched junction bases numbered 6, after V lost 1 base and J lost 7 bases. There are 14 residues in the CDR3. Per the germline V gene, CDR1 is SGHAT and CDR2 is FQNNGV. CDR3 amino acids: CASSLGAGGGEQYF. CDR3 coding DNA: TGTGCCAGCAGCTTAGGCGCGGGGGGTGGGGAGCAGTACTTC.

The table lists this clone with a count of one. The V call is TRBV30, the J call TRBJ1-2; perhaps TRBD1 as D (6 bases). This CDR3 contains 12 residues. CDR1 is GTSNPN, CDR2 SVGIG, per germline (reference sequence). The V and J ends lost 5 bases and 4 bases respectively, with 11 bases between them. This chain's CDR3 is CAWGQGTYGYTF. In DNA, the CDR3 is TGTGCCTGGGGGCAGGGGACCTATGGCTACACCTTC.

V gene TRBV10-2 combines with J gene TRBJ2-5; 11 bases match TRBD2. The CDR3 is 15 residues long. V shed 10 bases and J 1 base; nucleotides not matched to a gene: 8. In germline, CDR1 is WSHSY, CDR2 SAAADI. The CDR3 DNA is TGCGCCACCAAAGGGACTAGCGGCCCCCAAGAGACCCAGTACTTC. Protein product: CATKGTSGPQETQYF.

This CDR3 reads CASSQEPTSGEGGYNEQFF. The CDR3 region has the DNA TGTGCCAGCAGCCAAGAGCCCACTAGCGGAGAGGGGGGTTACAATGAGCAGTTCTTC. This chain joins TRBV4-2 and TRBJ2-1, with 8 bases matching TRBD2. Germline CDR1 is LGHNA and CDR2 is YNFKEQ. This CDR3 region has 19 residues. V shed 0 bases and J 4 bases; nucleotides not matched to a gene: 14.

The rearrangement uses TRBV5-6 and TRBJ1-1; D unclear. The CDR3 spans 19 residues. The V gene lost 1 base and the J gene lost 2 bases, with 24 bases spanning the gap. Germline CDR1 is SGHDT and CDR2 is YYEEEE. CDR3 sequence: CASSLLRGRVYDFNTEAFF. For the CDR3, the DNA is TGTGCCAGCAGCTTGCTACGTGGGAGGGTGTATGATTTTAACACTGAAGCTTTCTTT.

The V gene is TRBV7-5, the J gene TRBJ1-3. TRBV7-5 is noted as a pseudogene. The CDR3 has 19 amino acids. CDR3 loop: CVRSPVGVPWTRSGNTIYF. The CDR3 nucleotides read TGTGTCAGAAGCCCCGTCGGGGTCCCTTGGACCCGCTCTGGAAACACCATATATTTT.

This clone was seen a handful of times. V and J are TRBV4-3 and TRBJ1-1; D unresolved. CDR1 is LGHNA, CDR2 YSLEER, per germline. V was pared by 4 bases and J by 0 bases, with 21 bases between. The CDR3 loop spans 18 amino acids. CDR3 coding DNA: TGCGCCAGCAGCCGCAACCGCCCCCCGGGATACATGAACACTGAAGCTTTCTTT. Translating it yields CASSRNRPPGYMNTEAFF.